Judged by abundance, the clone carrying this T cell receptor beta chain is medium-sized (0.01 to 0.1%). What it recognizes is unknown. These data are taken from a study of circulating CD8 cells and anti-PD-1 response in melanoma. TCR libraries were prepared from around 15 ng of total RNA with the QIAseq Immune Repertoire TCR panel. TCRdb reprocessed the reads with MiXCR, giving one entry per CDR3 protein. This table has about 2,000 distinct CDR3 sequences, about 6.7% appearing once. Sorting of live CD3+CD8+TCRalphabeta+ cells by PD-1 and/or TIGIT gave four subsets. CDR1 and CDR2 from the germline V gene are KGHDR and SFDVKD. The V gene lost 2 bases and the J gene lost 2 bases, with 11 bases spanning the gap. The CDR3 covers 15 residues. Study-wide findings and caveats: Experiments were generally run without replicates. Under 8% of TRB clonotypes were shared between subsets at M1. Published repertoire comparisons used only baseline and M1 samples.

This material consisted of CD8+ T cells from PBMCs, taken at baseline or after one month of anti-PD-1 therapy (not recorded which). This receptor was identified in a human donor with melanoma. The rearrangement uses TRBV24-1 and TRBJ1-2, with a weak D call TRBD1 (6 bases). The CDR3 DNA sequence: TGTGCCACCAGTGATTCGACAGGAGAAAACTATGGCTACACCTTC. This translates into CATSDSTGENYGYTF.